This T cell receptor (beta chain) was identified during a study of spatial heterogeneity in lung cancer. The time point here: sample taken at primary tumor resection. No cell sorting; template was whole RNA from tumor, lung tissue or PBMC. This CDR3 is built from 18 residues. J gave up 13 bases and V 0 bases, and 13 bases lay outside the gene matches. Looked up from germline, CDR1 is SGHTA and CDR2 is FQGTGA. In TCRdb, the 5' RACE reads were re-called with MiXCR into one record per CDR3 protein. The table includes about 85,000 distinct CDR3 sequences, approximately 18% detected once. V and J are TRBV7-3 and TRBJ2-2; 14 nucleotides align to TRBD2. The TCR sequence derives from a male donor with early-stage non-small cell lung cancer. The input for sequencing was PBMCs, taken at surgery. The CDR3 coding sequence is TGTGCCAGCAGCTTAACGGGACTAGCGGGGGCCCCTTCCGAAGCGCTGTTTTTT. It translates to CASSLTGLAGAPSEALFF.